These T cell receptor beta chains were read from a single sample in a study of T-cell memory formation after mild COVID-19. TCRdb re-called the 5' RACE reads with MiXCR, one entry per CDR3 protein. This sample carries roughly 320,000 distinct CDR3 sequences, around 27% of them seen once, and the ten largest clones take about 13%. The sequenced material came from PBMCs or a T cell subset sorted from them (not recorded which). These receptor sequences come from an adult woman who had mild COVID-19 (a few samples of this study predate the infection). Cell type and time point are not known. The conserved cysteine and the conserved F or W are not part of the CDR3 here. Clone sizes are given selectively: once, few, many, or a class where the clone is expanded.

size,V,J,CDR3
-,TRBV18,TRBJ2-7,ASSSAAAQGSYEQY
few,TRBV5-6,TRBJ2-3,ASSSLAGSLGTQY
-,TRBV20-1,TRBJ1-2,SASLKGDHGYT
-,TRBV12-3/TRBV12-4,TRBJ2-1,ASSHGGNEQF
few,TRBV7-9,TRBJ2-1,ASTPRLAGSRYNEQF
-,TRBV7-6,TRBJ2-3,ASSLALYTDTQY
few,TRBV7-9,TRBJ2-3,ASSPHPDTQY
once,TRBV10-3,TRBJ2-7,AISEGTSGTLPYEQY
-,TRBV25-1,TRBJ1-1,ASSEQRLTEAF
-,TRBV7-9,TRBJ2-2,ASSSPGQVTGELF
few,TRBV24-1,TRBJ2-1,ATSDLPRGTGEQF
few,TRBV7-8,TRBJ1-2,ASSLVPPGTGGVGGYT
-,TRBV7-2,TRBJ1-5,ASSLPPQPQH
few,TRBV12-3/TRBV12-4,TRBJ1-5,ASSLGQNQPQH
-,TRBV10-3,TRBJ2-3,AIRRGAPDTQY
few,TRBV7-9,TRBJ2-3,ASSIAGGFTDTQY
-,TRBV13,TRBJ2-3,ASRPPTDTQY
few,TRBV10-3,TRBJ2-2,AISEGGANTGELF
-,TRBV29-1,TRBJ2-2,SVGSTNTGELF
-,TRBV5-1,TRBJ2-5,ASSQSGGLLKETQY
-,TRBV6-6,TRBJ2-7,ASSYTGTGKYEQY
-,TRBV5-1,TRBJ2-5,ASSSDPWVETQY
few,TRBV11-3,TRBJ1-1,ASSSPGQGTTEAF
-,TRBV27,TRBJ2-5,ASSLWPGGGQETQY
-,TRBV7-6,TRBJ2-3,ASSWGPGTQY
-,TRBV12-3/TRBV12-4,TRBJ2-3,ASSLLGGPDTQY
-,TRBV7-8,TRBJ1-1,ASSPGTIGMNTEAF
-,TRBV18,TRBJ1-4,ASSPRQGSTNEKLF
-,TRBV6-5,TRBJ1-5,ASSYSRLSNQPQH
few,TRBV19,TRBJ1-1,ASSAYGGLGGTEAF
-,TRBV12-3/TRBV12-4,TRBJ2-3,ASSLEVTGASTDTQY
few,TRBV7-8,TRBJ2-3,ASSLNSDTQY
-,TRBV9,TRBJ2-1,ASSVVDFGDEQF